The next 25 T cell receptor beta chains were all read from a single sample in a study of lymphopenia after photon versus proton radiotherapy. Produced via immunoSEQ multiplex PCR; TCRdb's table is partial and in-frame only. The table lists approximately 30,000 clones, about 81% of them singletons, with roughly a third in the top ten. The starting material was peripheral blood, obtained from a patient treated with photon-based radiotherapy. The origin of the receptors is a man aged 50 or older with gastric cancer.

For the CDR3, the DNA is TGTGCCATCAGCGAGGGGCTAGCGGGGCCTGATACGCAGTATTTT. Translated: CAISEGLAGPDTQYF. V usage is TRBV10-3 and J usage is TRBJ2-3; TRBD2 aligns across 9 bases. The germline CDR1 and CDR2 sequences are ENHRY and SYGVKD. The CDR3 loop spans 15 amino acids. The junction had 10 bases not matched to a gene; V was cut back by 6 bases and J by 6 bases.

V gene TRBV6-1 combines with J gene TRBJ1-2, with a tentative D call TRBD1 (6 bases). CDR3 length: 11 amino acids. Trimming left V 10 bases short and J 7 bases short, with 13 bases between. Germline lookup yields CDR1 MNHNS and CDR2 SASEGT. CDR3 bases: TGTGCCACGAGCAGGGGTGGTGGCTACACCTTC. Translating gives CATSRGGGYTF.

The CDR3, as DNA: TGTGCCAGCAGCTTGTACGGGGGGCAAACCGGGGAGCTGTTTTTT. As protein: CASSLYGGQTGELFF. The chain carries TRBV5-5 and TRBJ2-2; perhaps TRBD2 as D (7 bases). Trimming left V 1 base short and J 5 bases short, with 12 bases between. The CDR3 runs to 15 residues. The germline V gene encodes CDR1 SGHKS and CDR2 YYEKEE (reference sequence).

The genes are TRBV6-1 and TRBJ1-5; D remains ambiguous. CDR3 length: 14 residues. V lost 0 bases and J lost 7, with 10 bases in between. The germline V gene encodes CDR1 MNHNS and CDR2 SASEGT. CDR3 DNA: TGTGCCAGCAGTGAAGCGCGGGGTTACCAGCCCCAGCATTTT. Amino acid sequence: CASSEARGYQPQHF.

This sequence joins TRBV19 and TRBJ1-5, with D perhaps TRBD1 (5 bases). This CDR3 is built from 18 residues. In germline, CDR1 is LNHDA, CDR2 SQIVND (reference sequence). V was cut by 7 bases and J by 1 base, with 23 bases left in between. In DNA, the CDR3 is TGTGCCAGTACCCCAGGGACTTTCCAGGGCTTAAGCAATCAGCCCCAGCATTTT. It is translated as CASTPGTFQGLSNQPQHF.

V usage is TRBV19 and J usage is TRBJ2-3, with D tentatively TRBD2 (5 bases). Germline V gene lookup returns CDR1 LNHDA and CDR2 SQIVND (reference sequence). This CDR3 has 15 amino acids. Trimming left V 4 bases short and J 0 bases short, with 11 bases between. This CDR3 is CASSNIGDSTDTQYF. CDR3 DNA: TGTGCCAGTAGTAACATCGGGGATAGCACAGATACGCAGTATTTT.

This chain uses TRBV9 with TRBJ1-5, with D uncertain. The V end was cut by 2 bases, the J end by 3 bases, with 6 bases between. Germline assignment: CDR1 SGDLS and CDR2 YYNGEE. CDR3 length: 13 amino acids. The CDR3: CASSVRDNQPQHF. In DNA, the CDR3 is TGTGCCAGCAGCGTTAGGGACAATCAGCCCCAGCATTTT.

V is TRBV10-2 and J is TRBJ1-5; D not resolved. Trimming stripped 5 bases from V and 4 bases from J, with 12 bases between. The CDR3 contains 14 residues. Per the germline V gene, CDR1 is WSHSY and CDR2 is SAAADI. Here the CDR3 reads CASSYTLQNQPQHF. CDR3 bases: TGCGCCAGCAGTTACACCCTCCAGAATCAGCCCCAGCATTTT.

This clone appeared a single time. CDR3 sequence reads: CASSPLGTGVNQPQHF. CDR3 bases: TGTGCCAGTAGTCCCCTGGGGACAGGCGTCAATCAGCCCCAGCATTTT. The chain recombines TRBV19 with TRBJ1-5; 8 bases line up with TRBD1. CDR1 LNHDA and CDR2 SQIVND come from the germline V gene (reference sequence). The CDR3 is made up of 16 amino acids. The junction had 9 bases not matched to a gene; V was cut back by 5 bases and J by 3 bases.

The rearrangement links TRBV2 to TRBJ2-6, with 9 bases fitting TRBD1. Germline-derived CDR1 and CDR2 are SNHLY and FYNNEI. V gave up 7 bases and J gave up 4 bases; unmatched junction bases: 11. This CDR3 has 17 residues. The CDR3 coding sequence is TGTGCCAGCAACCCCTCACAGGGGGCGTCGGGGGCCAACGTCCTGACTTTC. Its translation is CASNPSQGASGANVLTF.

This clone appeared a few times. The chain uses TRBV15 and TRBJ1-2; weak D call: TRBD1 (5 bases). Germline-derived CDR1 and CDR2 are LNHNV and YYDKDF (reference sequence). V was pared by 5 bases and J by 5 bases, with 12 bases between. CDR3 length: 13 amino acids. The CDR3 region is CATSGRGGYGYTF. In DNA, the CDR3 is TGTGCCACCAGCGGGAGGGGAGGGTATGGCTACACCTTC.

The chain is built from TRBV29-1 and TRBJ2-7; 8 nucleotides agree with TRBD1. Germline V gene lookup returns CDR1 SQVTM and CDR2 ANQGSEA. This CDR3 comprises 13 residues. V gave up 2 bases and J gave up 8 bases; unmatched junction bases: 8. The CDR3 region is CSVESWTGYQQYF. The CDR3 bases are TGCAGCGTTGAAAGCTGGACAGGGTATCAGCAGTACTTC.

The CDR3 DNA sequence: TGTGCCAGCAGCAAGAGGTGGAACACCGGGGAGCTGTTTTTT. Protein product: CASSKRWNTGELFF. The chain employs TRBV7-8 and TRBJ2-2; D not resolved. The CDR3 spans 14 residues. Trimming cost V 5 bases and J 1 base, with 8 bases left between them. The germline CDR1 and CDR2 sequences are SGHVS and FQNEAQ.

The chain combines TRBV10-2 with TRBJ1-3; 9 bases map to TRBD1. J gave up 3 bases and V 7 bases, and 7 bases lay outside the gene matches. Germline CDR1 WSHSY, CDR2 SAAADI. The CDR3 extends over 15 amino acids. This chain's CDR3 is CASTPTGGLGNTIYF. The CDR3 DNA sequence: TGCGCCAGCACACCGACAGGGGGTCTTGGAAACACCATATATTTT.

The rearrangement joins TRBV5-1 to TRBJ1-3, with D hard to call. This CDR3 has 17 amino acids. Germline V gene sequence: CDR1 SGHRS, CDR2 YFSETQ. The V end lost 1 base, the J end lost 0 bases, and 14 bases lay between the germline ends. For the CDR3, the DNA is TGCGCCAGCAGCTTGACTCGGAGCCCTTCCTCTGGAAACACCATATATTTT. The encoded protein is CASSLTRSPSSGNTIYF.

This rearrangement joins TRBV6-1 to TRBJ2-7; perhaps TRBD1 as D (6 bases). CDR1 MNHNS and CDR2 SASEGT come from the germline V gene. The V end lost 5 bases, the J end lost 7 bases, and 21 bases lay between the germline ends. The CDR3 contains 15 residues. CDR3 sequence: CASSRGNRQVDEQYF. The CDR3 region has the DNA TGTGCCAGCAGTCGTGGGAACAGACAGGTGGATGAGCAGTACTTC.

CDR3 DNA: TGTGCCAGCTCACCAGGTAATGACTTTCACGAGCAGTACGTC. This sequence encodes CASSPGNDFHEQYV. The V call is TRBV18, the J call TRBJ2-7; D call uncertain. There are 14 residues in the CDR3. Trimming shortened V by 2 bases and J by 5 bases, and 13 bases separated the two germline ends. Germline CDR1 and CDR2: KGHSH and LQKENI.

For the CDR3, the DNA is TGTGCCAGCAGCCCGGACAGCGCCTACTACGAGCAGTACGTC. Translated, it gives CASSPDSAYYEQYV. The chain uses TRBV11-2 and TRBJ2-7; a possible D gene is TRBD1 (6 bases). CDR1 is SGHAT, CDR2 FQNNGV, per germline. CDR3 length: 14 amino acids. The V end lost 5 bases, the J end lost 3 bases, and 14 bases lay between the germline ends.

V usage is TRBV5-1 and J usage is TRBJ1-1; D not resolved. This CDR3 spans 12 amino acids. Between the trimmed V and J ends, which lost 0 bases and 8 bases, there was a span of 8 bases. Looked up from germline, CDR1 is SGHRS and CDR2 is YFSETQ. The CDR3: CASSLVGREAFF. CDR3 coding DNA: TGCGCCAGCAGCTTGGTGGGGAGGGAAGCTTTCTTT.

This chain connects TRBV30 to TRBJ2-7, with a tentative D call TRBD1 (5 bases). The ends were cut back, 5 bases at V and 4 bases at J, with 21 bases in the middle. Germline-derived CDR1 and CDR2 are GTSNPN and SVGIG (reference sequence). This CDR3 contains 15 residues. CDR3 region: CAWGKNKGRNYEQYF. DNA of the CDR3: TGTGCCTGGGGAAAGAATAAGGGGCGTAATTACGAGCAGTACTTC.

This chain links TRBV7-6 with TRBJ2-2; TRBD2 aligns across 8 bases. V shed 2 bases, J shed 4 bases, and the junction held 6 bases outside the gene matches. Germline CDR1 reads SGHVS; CDR2 reads FNYEAQ. The CDR3 consists of 16 residues. For the CDR3, the DNA is TGTGCCAGCAGCTTAAGGGCGGGGGGTTCCACCGGGGAGCTGTTTTTT. It encodes CASSLRAGGSTGELFF.

The rearrangement links TRBV20-1 to TRBJ2-7, with TRBD1 matching over 8 bases. CDR3 length: 11 residues. Germline values: CDR1 DFQATT, CDR2 SNEGSKA (reference sequence). CDR3 DNA sequence: TGCCCCGGGACAGGTCCCTACGAGCAGTACTTC. As protein: CPGTGPYEQYF.

This clone was counted once. The chain links TRBV27 to TRBJ1-2; TRBD1 is a possible D gene (6 bases). The CDR3 runs to 14 residues. The V end lost 0 bases, the J end lost 4 bases, and 9 bases lay between the germline ends. Germline CDR1 is MNHEY and CDR2 is SMNVEV (reference sequence). CDR3 DNA sequence: TGTGCCAGCAGTTTATCGGGCAGGGGCTATGGCTACACCTTC. Translation: CASSLSGRGYGYTF.

J is TRBJ2-2 and V is TRBV6-5; D not certain. The CDR3 spans 13 residues. Germline loops: CDR1 MNHEY, CDR2 SVGAGI. The V end was cut by 1 base, the J end by 6 bases, with 6 bases between. Here the CDR3 reads CASSYLVAGELFF. The CDR3 coding sequence is TGTGCCAGCAGTTACTTGGTGGCCGGGGAGCTGTTTTTT.

The rearrangement uses TRBV6-1 and TRBJ2-7; D call uncertain. V lost 5 bases and J lost 5, with 16 bases in between. This CDR3 is built from 14 residues. Germline lookup yields CDR1 MNHNS and CDR2 SASEGT. CDR3 bases: TGTGCCAGCAGTCGGTCACTGTCATCCGACGAGCAGTACTTC. Protein: CASSRSLSSDEQYF.